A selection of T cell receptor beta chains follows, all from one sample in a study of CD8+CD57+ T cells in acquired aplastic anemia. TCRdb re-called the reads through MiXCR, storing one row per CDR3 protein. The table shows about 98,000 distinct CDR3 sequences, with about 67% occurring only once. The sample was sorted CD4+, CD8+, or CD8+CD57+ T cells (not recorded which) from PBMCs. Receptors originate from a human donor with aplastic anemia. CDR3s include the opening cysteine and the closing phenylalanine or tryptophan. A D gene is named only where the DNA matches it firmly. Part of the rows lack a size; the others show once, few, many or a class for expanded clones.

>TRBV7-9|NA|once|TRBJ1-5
CASSRLQEGNQPQHF
TGTGCCAGCAGCCGCTTGCAGGAAGGCAATCAGCCCCAGCATTTT
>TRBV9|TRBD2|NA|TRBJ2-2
CASSVGLAGGAGELFF
TGTGCCAGCAGCGTAGGACTAGCGGGAGGCGCCGGGGAGCTGTTTTTT
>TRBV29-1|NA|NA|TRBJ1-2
CSVESAHRENTRVFYGYTF
TGCAGCGTTGAGTCCGCCCACCGGGAAAACACTCGAGTTTTCTATGGCTACACCTTC
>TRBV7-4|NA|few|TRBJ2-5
CASRPGVRETQYF
TGTGCCAGCAGGCCGGGGGTAAGAGAGACCCAGTACTTC
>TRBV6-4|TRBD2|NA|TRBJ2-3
CASSDSTSGSGTDTQYF
TGTGCCAGCAGTGACTCGACTAGCGGGAGTGGCACAGATACGCAGTATTTT
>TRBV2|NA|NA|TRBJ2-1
CASSVLGDEQFF
TGTGCCAGCAGTGTGCTGGGGGATGAGCAGTTCTTC
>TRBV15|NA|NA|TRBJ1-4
CATSREGGGEKLFF
TGTGCCACCAGCAGGGAGGGGGGTGGTGAAAAACTGTTTTTT
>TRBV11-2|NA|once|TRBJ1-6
CASSLLSAQGGSPLHF
TGTGCCAGCAGCTTGCTCTCGGCACAGGGTGGGTCACCCCTCCACTTT
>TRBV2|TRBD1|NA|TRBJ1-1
CASSEVRTGGTEAFF
TGTGCCAGCAGTGAAGTCAGGACAGGGGGAACTGAAGCTTTCTTT
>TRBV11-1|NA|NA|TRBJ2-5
CASSLGRGKQDGGETQYF
TGTGCCAGCAGCTTAGGACGGGGGAAACAGGACGGTGGAGAGACCCAGTACTTC
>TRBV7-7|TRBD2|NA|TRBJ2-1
CASSTGTSGSGGEQFF
TGTGCTAGCAGCACCGGGACTAGCGGGAGTGGGGGGGAGCAGTTCTTC
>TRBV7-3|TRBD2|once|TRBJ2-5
CASSTSGGRETQYF
TGTGCCAGCAGCACGAGCGGGGGGAGAGAGACCCAGTACTTC
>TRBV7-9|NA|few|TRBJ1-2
CASSLKGYGYTF
TGTGCCAGCAGCTTAAAAGGTTATGGCTACACCTTC
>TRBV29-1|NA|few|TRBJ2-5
CSVVLLGAMETQYF
TGCAGCGTTGTCCTGCTGGGGGCGATGGAGACCCAGTACTTC
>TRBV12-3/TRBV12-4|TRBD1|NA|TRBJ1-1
CAGRDSLNTEAFF
TGTGCCGGCCGGGACAGCCTGAACACTGAAGCTTTCTTT
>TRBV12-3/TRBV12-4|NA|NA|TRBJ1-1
CASSLMGEAFF
TGTGCCAGCAGTTTAATGGGTGAAGCTTTCTTT
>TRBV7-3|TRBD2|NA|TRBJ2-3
CASSLLAGGLSDTQYF
TGTGCCAGCAGCTTACTTGCGGGGGGGCTCTCAGATACGCAGTATTTT
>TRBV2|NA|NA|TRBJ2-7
CASSAGGRYEQYF
TGTGCCAGCAGTGCTGGGGGGCGCTACGAGCAGTACTTC
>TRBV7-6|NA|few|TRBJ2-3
CASSLDRADTQYF
TGTGCCAGCAGCTTAGACAGGGCAGATACGCAGTATTTT
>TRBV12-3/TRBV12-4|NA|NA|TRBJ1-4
CASSLLSARTNEKLFF
TGTGCCAGCAGTTTGCTTAGCGCAAGGACTAATGAAAAACTGTTTTTT
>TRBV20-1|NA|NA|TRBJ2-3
CSARLGDTQYF
TGCAGTGCCCGTCTTGGGGATACGCAGTATTTT
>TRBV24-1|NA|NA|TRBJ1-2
CATSDLWGQGGYTF
TGTGCCACCAGTGATTTATGGGGGCAGGGTGGCTACACCTTC
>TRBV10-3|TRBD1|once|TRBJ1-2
CAISGTGVVGGYTF
TGTGCCATCAGCGGGACAGGGGTAGTGGGTGGCTACACCTTC
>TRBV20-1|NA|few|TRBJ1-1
CSGLNDGNTEAFF
TGCAGTGGCCTCAACGACGGGAACACTGAAGCTTTCTTT
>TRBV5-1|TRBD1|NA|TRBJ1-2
CASSHATGLDYGYTF
TGCGCCAGCAGCCACGCGACAGGGTTAGACTATGGCTACACCTTC
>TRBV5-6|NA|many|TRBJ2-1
CASTMTNKLPEQFF
TGTGCCAGCACCATGACAAACAAGTTGCCTGAGCAGTTCTTC
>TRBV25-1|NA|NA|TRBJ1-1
CASSEPPPGSTKAFF
TGTGCCAGCAGCGAACCTCCACCGGGCTCAACGAAAGCTTTCTTT
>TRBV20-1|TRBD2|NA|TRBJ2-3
CSAPGLAGTDTQYF
TGCAGTGCTCCGGGACTAGCGGGCACAGATACGCAGTATTTT
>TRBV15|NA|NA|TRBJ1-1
CATSRDSGGTEAFF
TGTGCCACCAGCAGAGATAGTGGAGGCACTGAAGCTTTCTTT
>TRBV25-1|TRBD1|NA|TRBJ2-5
CASSATGGGWRETQYF
TGTGCCAGCAGTGCTACAGGGGGCGGTTGGCGAGAGACCCAGTACTTC
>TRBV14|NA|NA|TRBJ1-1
CASSQVAGVNTEAFF
TGTGCCAGCAGCCAAGTGGCAGGGGTGAACACTGAAGCTTTCTTT
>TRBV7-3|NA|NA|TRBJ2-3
CASSLSRTDTQYF
TGTGCCAGCAGCTTGTCGCGGACAGATACGCAGTATTTT
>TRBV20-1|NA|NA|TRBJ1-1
CSAAFYTEAFF
TGCAGTGCCGCTTTTTACACTGAAGCTTTCTTT
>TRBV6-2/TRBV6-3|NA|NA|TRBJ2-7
CASSYGFSYEQYF
TGTGCCAGCAGTTACGGATTTTCCTACGAGCAGTACTTC
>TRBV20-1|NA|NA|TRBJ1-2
CSASDDYGYTF
TGCAGTGCTTCGGACGACTATGGCTACACCTTC
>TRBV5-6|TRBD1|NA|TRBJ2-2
CASSPDRRNTGELLF
TGTGCCAGCAGCCCGGACAGGAGGAACACCGGGGAGCTGCTTTTT
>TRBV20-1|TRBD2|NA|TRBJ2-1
CSARPGLAGGVSYNEQFF
TGCAGTGCCAGACCGGGACTAGCGGGGGGGGTCTCCTACAATGAGCAGTTCTTC
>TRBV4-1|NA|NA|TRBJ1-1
CASSHTGRTEAFF
TGCGCCAGCAGCCATACAGGGAGGACTGAAGCTTTCTTT
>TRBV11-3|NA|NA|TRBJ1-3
CASSQGDGNTIYF
TGTGCCAGCAGCCAAGGGGACGGAAACACCATATATTTT
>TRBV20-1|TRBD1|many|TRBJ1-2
CSARDWTGPSFYGYTF
TGCAGTGCTAGAGATTGGACAGGTCCCTCCTTCTATGGCTACACCTTC
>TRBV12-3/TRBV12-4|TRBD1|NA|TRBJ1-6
CASSFGTGGSPLHF
TGTGCCAGCAGTTTTGGGACAGGGGGTTCACCCCTCCACTTT
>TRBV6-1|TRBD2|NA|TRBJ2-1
CASPLGLAGSNNEQVF
TGTGCCAGCCCCCTGGGACTAGCGGGATCTAACAATGAGCAGGTCTTC
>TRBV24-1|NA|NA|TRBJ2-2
CATSDRSINTGELFF
TGTGCCACCAGTGATCGCAGTATTAACACCGGGGAGCTGTTTTTT
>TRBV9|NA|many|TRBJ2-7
CASSVEKGGSYEQYF
TGTGCCAGCAGCGTAGAAAAGGGGGGCTCCTACGAGCAGTACTTC
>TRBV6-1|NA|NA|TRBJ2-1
CASSGEGSTSNEQFF
TGTGCCAGCAGTGGCGAAGGGAGCACATCCAATGAGCAGTTCTTC
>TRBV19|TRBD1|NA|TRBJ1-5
CASSPGQVDGEPQHF
TGTGCCAGTAGCCCGGGACAGGTCGACGGTGAGCCCCAGCATTTT
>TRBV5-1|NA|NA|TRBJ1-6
CASSPLGGAAESPLHF
TGCGCCAGCAGCCCTTTGGGAGGGGCGGCGGAATCACCCCTCCACTTT
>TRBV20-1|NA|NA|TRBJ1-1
CSARDWDGITEAFF
TGCAGTGCTAGAGATTGGGACGGGATCACTGAAGCTTTCTTT
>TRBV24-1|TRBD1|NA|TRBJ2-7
CATQDGDRNYEQYF
TGTGCCACTCAAGATGGGGACAGAAACTACGAGCAGTACTTC
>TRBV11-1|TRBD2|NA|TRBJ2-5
CASSFPTGLAGAYGETQYF
TGTGCCAGCAGCTTCCCTACGGGACTAGCGGGCGCCTATGGGGAGACCCAGTACTTC
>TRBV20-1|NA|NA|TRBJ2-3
CSAKLRIDTQYF
TGCAGTGCGAAACTAAGAATAGATACGCAGTATTTT
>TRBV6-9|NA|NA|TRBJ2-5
CASSSTAQETQYF
TGTGCCAGCAGTTCGACAGCCCAAGAGACCCAGTACTTC
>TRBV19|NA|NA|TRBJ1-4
CASSDDRVNEKLFF
TGTGCCAGTAGCGACGACCGAGTTAATGAAAAACTGTTTTTT
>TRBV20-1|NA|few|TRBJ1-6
CSARDQGTYNSPLHF
TGCAGTGCTAGAGATCAGGGAACCTATAATTCACCCCTCCACTTT
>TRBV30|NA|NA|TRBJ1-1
CAWRKGRDTEAFF
TGTGCCTGGAGAAAGGGCAGGGACACTGAAGCTTTCTTT
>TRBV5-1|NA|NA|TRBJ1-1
CASSSNKGHTEAFF
TGCGCCAGCAGCTCGAACAAGGGTCACACTGAAGCTTTCTTT
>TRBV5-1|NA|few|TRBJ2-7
CASSFRETYEQYF
TGTGCCAGCAGCTTTCGAGAAACCTACGAGCAGTACTTC